The TCR beta chain described here comes from a study of T-cell reconstitution after alpha-beta-depleted transplantation in children. TCRbeta library construction was performed incorporating unique molecular identifiers. TCRdb re-called the PCR reads through MiXCR, storing one row per CDR3 protein. The table has roughly 400,000 distinct CDR3 sequences, roughly 43% seen once. V trimming: 5 bases; J trimming: 4 bases; junction bases outside the gene matches: 11. The germline gives CDR1 MNHNS, CDR2 SASEGT. This CDR3 spans 16 amino acids. This clonotype was observed a few times. The sequence was obtained from a girl aged 2-10 years with aplastic anemia, due to receive a stem cell transplant. Here the sequenced sample was PBMCs, taken before TCRalphabeta/CD19-depleted stem cell transplant. The chain recombines TRBV6-1 with TRBJ2-1; 7 bases align to TRBD2. CDR3 nucleotides: TGTGCCAGCAGTAGGGAGGGGACCCGAGGGTACAATGAGCAGTTCTTC. This gives the protein CASSREGTRGYNEQFF.